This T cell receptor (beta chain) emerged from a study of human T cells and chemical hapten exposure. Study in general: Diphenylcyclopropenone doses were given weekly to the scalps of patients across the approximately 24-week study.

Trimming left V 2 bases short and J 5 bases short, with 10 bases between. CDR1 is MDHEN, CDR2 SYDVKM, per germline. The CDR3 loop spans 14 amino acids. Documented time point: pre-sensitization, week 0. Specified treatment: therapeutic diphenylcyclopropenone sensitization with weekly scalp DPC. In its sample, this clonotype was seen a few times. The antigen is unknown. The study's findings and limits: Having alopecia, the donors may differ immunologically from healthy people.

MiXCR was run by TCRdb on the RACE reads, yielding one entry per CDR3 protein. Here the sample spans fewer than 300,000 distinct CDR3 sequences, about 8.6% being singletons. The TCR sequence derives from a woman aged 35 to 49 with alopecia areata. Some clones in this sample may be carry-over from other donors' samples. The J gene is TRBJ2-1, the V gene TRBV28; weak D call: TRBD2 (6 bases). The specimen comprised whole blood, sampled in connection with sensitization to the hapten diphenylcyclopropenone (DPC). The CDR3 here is CASSLEGTDNEQFF. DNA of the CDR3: TGTGCCAGCAGTTTAGAGGGGACTGACAATGAGCAGTTCTTC.